Detailed here is one T cell receptor (beta chain). V trimming: 5 bases; J trimming: 0 bases; junction bases outside the gene matches: 7. From germline, CDR1 is LGHNA and CDR2 YNFKEQ. This CDR3 region has 15 residues. The sample belongs to a study of blood T cell repertoires in COVID-19. Study as a whole: Researchers got acute and convalescent COVID-19 samples from the United States, Italy and Spain. PBMCs, B-cell-depleted T cells, or T cells were the source of the cDNA or gDNA that made up the material.

Original data processing: Counts of nucleated cells, estimated from reference gene primer amplification, were obtained. TCRdb's table, derived via immunoSEQ multiplex PCR, lists solely in-frame clones and lacks some. V and J calls and clone size are those listed in that table; D and trimming were worked out from the DNA. The sample comprises 95,000 to 150,000 clones, around 80% of which are singletons, and roughly 17% rests with the top ten. This clonotype originated in a man aged 55 to 70 with active or convalescent COVID-19. The J gene is TRBJ2-7, the V gene TRBV4-2, with 7 bases identical to TRBD2. Sequencing input: peripheral blood. CDR3 amino acids: CASSASSSGSYEQYF. In DNA form, the CDR3 reads TGTGCCAGCAGCGCCAGTTCTAGCGGCTCCTACGAGCAGTACTTC.